These T cell receptor beta chains were read from a single sample in a study of cytomegalovirus exposure and HLA in healthy donors. Repertoires were generated with immunoSEQ multiplex PCR, while TCRdb's copy carries only in-frame clones and drops some. This table holds over 100,000 clones, 70% to 75% found once. The sequenced material came from PBMCs. The origin of the receptors is a male donor in good health and CMV-seronegative. Both conserved end residues are part of each CDR3. Fields, in order: clone size, V gene, D gene, J gene, CDR3 protein, CDR3 DNA. D genes are given only for firm matches. Size is stated for part of the rows, as once, few or many counts, or as a class when the clone is expanded.

NA	TRBV2	TRBD2	TRBJ2-7	CASNQGLAIYEQYF	TGTGCCAGCAACCAGGGACTAGCGATCTACGAGCAGTACTTC
NA	TRBV27	TRBD2	TRBJ2-7	CASSLSGISSYEQYF	TGTGCCAGCAGTTTAAGCGGGATCAGCTCCTACGAGCAGTACTTC
NA	TRBV5-4	NA	TRBJ1-6	CASSLEGGTTPLHF	TGTGCCAGCAGCTTGGAAGGGGGTACCACACCCCTCCACTTT
NA	TRBV7-3	TRBD2	TRBJ2-1	CASSLSGLGRSWQNEQFF	TGTGCCAGCAGCTTATCGGGACTAGGACGATCGTGGCAAAATGAGCAGTTCTTC
NA	TRBV28	NA	TRBJ2-7	CASPPPEGGAYEQYF	TGTGCCAGCCCCCCCCCGGAGGGCGGGGCCTACGAGCAGTACTTC
NA	TRBV7-2	TRBD2	TRBJ2-5	CASSPSGGMETQYF	TGTGCCAGCAGCCCAAGCGGGGGGATGGAGACCCAGTACTTC
NA	TRBV6-5	TRBD2	TRBJ2-1	CASNSGGIYNEQFF	TGTGCCAGCAACAGCGGGGGGATTTACAATGAGCAGTTCTTC
few	TRBV7-9	TRBD1	TRBJ2-5	CASSPGTGEETQYF	TGTGCCAGCAGCCCCGGGACAGGGGAGGAGACCCAGTACTTC
NA	TRBV27	NA	TRBJ2-3	CASSLIRRGASTDTQYF	TGTGCCAGCAGTCTTATCAGGCGGGGCGCTAGCACAGATACGCAGTATTTT
NA	TRBV4-2	TRBD1	TRBJ2-1	CASGSHPGTGYNEQFF	TGTGCCAGCGGTTCCCACCCCGGGACAGGATACAATGAGCAGTTCTTC
NA	TRBV30	TRBD2	TRBJ2-1	CAWSGGLAGGPSSYNEQFF	TGTGCCTGGAGCGGGGGACTAGCGGGAGGGCCGAGCTCCTACAATGAGCAGTTCTTC
few	TRBV7-6	TRBD2	TRBJ2-2	CASGPGGRGGVELFF	TGTGCCAGCGGCCCGGGAGGGAGGGGAGGTGTGGAGCTGTTTTTT
NA	TRBV6-6	TRBD1	TRBJ2-7	CASSRQGSSYEQYF	TGTGCCAGCAGTAGACAGGGGAGCTCCTACGAGCAGTACTTC
NA	TRBV18	NA	TRBJ1-2	CATRGQVTNYGYTF	TGTGCCACTCGGGGACAAGTTACCAACTATGGCTACACCTTC
NA	TRBV11-2	TRBD2	TRBJ2-7	CASRPVGGSYEQYF	TGTGCCAGCAGACCCGTGGGAGGGTCCTACGAGCAGTACTTC
NA	TRBV9	TRBD2	TRBJ2-2	CASSVPQPGLAGYDGELFF	TGTGCCAGCAGCGTACCTCAACCGGGACTAGCGGGATATGACGGGGAGCTGTTTTTT
NA	TRBV4-1	TRBD1	TRBJ2-7	CASSQGPGTGGYEQYF	TGCGCCAGCAGCCAAGGCCCCGGGACAGGGGGTTACGAGCAGTACTTC
NA	TRBV7-2	TRBD1	TRBJ2-7	CASSLGPGQGAYEQYF	TGTGCCAGCAGCTTAGGTCCGGGACAGGGGGCCTACGAGCAGTACTTC
NA	TRBV7-7	TRBD2	TRBJ2-1	CASSLGTTNNEQFF	TGTGCTAGCAGCTTAGGGACTACAAACAATGAGCAGTTCTTC
NA	TRBV15	NA	TRBJ2-7	CATSRDDLISDSSYEQYF	TGTGCCACCAGCAGAGACGACCTGATATCGGACAGTTCCTACGAGCAGTACTTC
NA	TRBV7-6	TRBD1	TRBJ2-5	CASSLTGEETQYF	TGTGCCAGCAGCTTAACAGGGGAAGAGACCCAGTACTTC
NA	TRBV9	NA	TRBJ2-5	CASSSGQRGEETQYF	TGTGCCAGCAGCTCAGGACAGCGAGGTGAAGAGACCCAGTACTTC
NA	TRBV27	TRBD1	TRBJ2-2	CASRTYDRVETGELFF	TGTGCCAGCAGGACCTACGACAGGGTAGAAACCGGGGAGCTGTTTTTT
NA	TRBV27	NA	TRBJ1-1	CASRESRGLNTEAFF	TGTGCCAGCCGAGAAAGCAGGGGCTTGAACACTGAAGCTTTCTTT
NA	TRBV5-1	TRBD1	TRBJ2-4	CASSLRQGVDSRAKNIQYF	TGCGCCAGCAGCTTGAGGCAGGGGGTGGATTCCAGAGCCAAAAACATTCAGTACTTC
NA	TRBV28	NA	TRBJ1-4	CASSFLYEKLFF	TGTGCCAGCAGTTTTCTTTATGAAAAACTGTTTTTT
NA	TRBV9	NA	TRBJ2-2	CASSVELGELFF	TGTGCCAGCAGCGTTGAACTCGGGGAGCTGTTTTTT
NA	TRBV30	TRBD2	TRBJ2-5	CAWTDPGLAGRETQYF	TGTGCCTGGACCGACCCGGGACTAGCGGGAAGGGAGACCCAGTACTTC
NA	TRBV2	NA	TRBJ2-7	CASSEEGGVTYEQYF	TGTGCCAGCAGTGAAGAGGGGGGGGTCACCTACGAGCAGTACTTC
NA	TRBV7-2	TRBD1	TRBJ1-5	CASSHYGTGEPQHF	TGTGCCAGCAGCCATTACGGCACAGGGGAGCCCCAGCATTTT
few	TRBV18	TRBD1	TRBJ1-2	CASSPERQGISGYTF	TGTGCCAGCTCACCAGAGAGACAGGGAATTTCTGGCTACACCTTC
NA	TRBV9	NA	TRBJ2-7	CASSGDRSHEQYF	TGTGCCAGCAGCGGTGACAGGTCCCACGAGCAGTACTTC
NA	TRBV2	TRBD1	TRBJ2-7	CASIGQESYEQYF	TGTGCCAGCATCGGACAGGAATCCTACGAGCAGTACTTC
NA	TRBV15	NA	TRBJ2-3	CATSRVGTDTQYF	TGTGCCACCAGCAGAGTCGGCACAGATACGCAGTATTTT
few	TRBV2	TRBD2	TRBJ2-3	CASSDPAGGALDTQYF	TGTGCCAGCAGTGACCCCGCGGGGGGGGCCTTAGATACGCAGTATTTT
NA	TRBV7-2	TRBD1	TRBJ2-1	CASSSGQGNEQFF	TGTGCCAGCAGCTCCGGACAGGGCAACGAGCAGTTCTTC
NA	TRBV5-1	TRBD2	TRBJ2-3	CASSLEGSGSFTDTQYF	TGCGCCAGCAGCTTGGAGGGGAGCGGGAGTTTCACAGATACGCAGTATTTT
NA	TRBV15	TRBD2	TRBJ2-7	CATSRTLSGSRDEQYF	TGTGCCACCAGCAGGACCCTCAGCGGGAGTCGGGACGAGCAGTACTTC
NA	TRBV13	NA	TRBJ1-2	CASSLSQDGYTF	TGTGCCAGCAGCTTAAGTCAGGATGGCTACACCTTC
NA	TRBV4-3	NA	TRBJ2-2	CASSQRLGGTGELFF	TGCGCCAGCAGCCAAAGGTTGGGGGGCACCGGGGAGCTGTTTTTT
NA	TRBV7-3	NA	TRBJ1-6	CASSLTPSDNSPLHF	TGTGCCAGCAGCTTAACCCCCTCTGATAATTCACCCCTCCACTTT
once	TRBV30	NA	TRBJ1-4	CAYQADTEKLFF	TGTGCCTACCAGGCGGACACTGAAAAACTGTTTTTT
few	TRBV28	NA	TRBJ2-7	CASSLWPPDTYDEQYF	TGTGCCAGCAGTTTATGGCCCCCGGACACCTATGACGAGCAGTACTTC
NA	TRBV5-1	TRBD1	TRBJ1-1	CASSLPFRGGLNTEAFF	TGCGCCAGCAGCTTGCCTTTCCGAGGGGGCCTGAACACTGAAGCTTTCTTT
NA	TRBV19	TRBD2	TRBJ2-1	CASSIGLAGGPNNEQFF	TGTGCCAGTAGTATAGGGCTAGCGGGGGGTCCAAACAATGAGCAGTTCTTC
NA	TRBV19	NA	TRBJ1-1	CASSWRNTEAFF	TGTGCCAGTAGTTGGAGGAACACTGAAGCTTTCTTT
NA	TRBV28	NA	TRBJ1-2	CASSLADGIANYGYTF	TGTGCCAGCAGTTTAGCGGACGGGATAGCTAACTATGGCTACACCTTC
NA	TRBV2	TRBD1	TRBJ2-5	CASSGGQGAGETQYF	TGTGCCAGCAGTGGAGGACAGGGGGCGGGGGAGACCCAGTACTTC
once	TRBV21-1	NA	TRBJ2-1	CASGPPAGTKRNNEQFF	TGTGCCAGCGGACCTCCCGCCGGGACAAAAAGGAACAATGAGCAGTTCTTC
few	TRBV6-6	NA	TRBJ2-7	CASSLNDEGYEQYF	TGTGCCAGCAGCCTCAATGATGAGGGCTACGAGCAGTACTTC
NA	TRBV2	TRBD2	TRBJ2-5	CASSDPSGRAPETQYF	TGTGCCAGCAGTGATCCTAGCGGGAGGGCCCCAGAGACCCAGTACTTC